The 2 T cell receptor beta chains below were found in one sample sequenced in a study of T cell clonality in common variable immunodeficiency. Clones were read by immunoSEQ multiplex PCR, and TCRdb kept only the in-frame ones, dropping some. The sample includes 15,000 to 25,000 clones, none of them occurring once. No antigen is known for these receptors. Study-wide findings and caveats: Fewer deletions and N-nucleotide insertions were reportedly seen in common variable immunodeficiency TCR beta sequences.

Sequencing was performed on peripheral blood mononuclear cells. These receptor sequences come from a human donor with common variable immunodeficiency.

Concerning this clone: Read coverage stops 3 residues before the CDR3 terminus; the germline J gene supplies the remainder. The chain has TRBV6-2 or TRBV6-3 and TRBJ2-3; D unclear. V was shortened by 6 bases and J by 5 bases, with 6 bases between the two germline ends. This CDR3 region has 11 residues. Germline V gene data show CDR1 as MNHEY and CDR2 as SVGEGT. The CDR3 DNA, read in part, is TGTGCCAGCAGCATTTTAGATACG. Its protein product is CASSILDT. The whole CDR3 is CASSILDTQYF.

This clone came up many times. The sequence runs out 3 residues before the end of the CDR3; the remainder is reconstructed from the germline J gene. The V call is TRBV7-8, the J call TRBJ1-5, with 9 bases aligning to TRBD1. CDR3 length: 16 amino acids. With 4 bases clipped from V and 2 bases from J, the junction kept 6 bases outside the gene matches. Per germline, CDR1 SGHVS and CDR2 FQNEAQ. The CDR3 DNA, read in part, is TGTGCCAGCAGCTCCGGGACAGGGACTGGCAATCAGCCC. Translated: CASSSGTGTGNQP. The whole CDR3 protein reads CASSSGTGTGNQPQHF.